Below, 17 T cell receptor beta chains from the same sample are listed, as sequenced in a study of beta chain features in type 1 diabetes. The investigators reverse transcribed all of the isolated RNA, so they sequenced expressed TCRB transcripts. TCRdb keeps only in-frame clones here, not all; method: immunoSEQ multiplex PCR. Of around 250,000 clones listed, over 12% were seen once; the top ten hold 0.026%. Specimen: naive CD4+ T cells from blood. The receptors stem from a woman between 40 and 55 years old in good health.

V usage is TRBV6-6 and J usage is TRBJ2-3; 9 bases match TRBD2. Germline trimming cut 1 base from V and 4 bases from J; bases unmatched to any gene: 6. CDR3 length: 16 residues. Germline CDR1 and CDR2: MNHNY and SVGAGI (reference sequence). Written as DNA, the CDR3 is TGTGCCAGCAGTTACTACAAGGGACTAGCAGCAGATACGCAGTATTTT. Protein product: CASSYYKGLAADTQYF.

The rearrangement uses TRBV6-5 and TRBJ2-7; 11 nucleotides align to TRBD1. Germline assignment: CDR1 MNHEY and CDR2 SVGAGI. The CDR3 is 15 amino acids. Trimming at V came to 0 bases and at J to 6 bases, leaving 4 bases not matched to a gene. CDR3 sequence reads: CASSYSGTGGFEQYF. The CDR3, as DNA: TGTGCCAGCAGTTACTCCGGGACAGGGGGTTTCGAGCAGTACTTC.

This clone was recorded a few times. The chain combines TRBV2 with TRBJ2-3, with 10 bases fitting TRBD2. The CDR3 covers 15 residues. The ends lost 2 bases at V and 1 base at J; junction bases unmatched: 0. Germline CDR1 SNHLY, CDR2 FYNNEI. The CDR3 loop is CASSELAGGTDTQYF. The CDR3 region has the DNA TGTGCCAGCAGTGAACTAGCGGGGGGCACAGATACGCAGTATTTT.

DNA for the CDR3: TGTGCCAGCAGCCCCCCCCTAAACACCGGGGAGCTGTTTTTT. Its protein product is CASSPPLNTGELFF. This chain connects TRBV7-9 to TRBJ2-2; no firm D call. V lost 5 bases and J lost 2, with 9 bases in between. CDR1 is SEHNR, CDR2 FQNEAQ, per germline (reference sequence). The length of the CDR3 is 14 residues.

The chain couples TRBV11-2 to TRBJ2-1; D gene uncertain. The CDR3 spans 12 residues. V gave up 1 base and J gave up 10 bases, with 8 bases separating them. Germline V gives CDR1 SGHAT, CDR2 FQNNGV. The CDR3 here is CASSLGQAEQFF. The CDR3, as DNA: TGTGCCAGCAGCTTAGGTCAGGCGGAGCAGTTCTTC.

The V call is TRBV9, the J call TRBJ2-3, with 10 positions matching TRBD2. J lost 0 bases, V lost 0 bases, and 1 base had no gene match. The CDR3 totals 16 residues. Per germline, CDR1 SGDLS and CDR2 YYNGEE. The CDR3 DNA reads TGTGCCAGCAGCGTAGCTAGCGGGAGAAGCACAGATACGCAGTATTTT. Its translation is CASSVASGRSTDTQYF.

In this sample, this clone turned up many times. The gene calls are TRBV14 and TRBJ1-6, with 7 bases matching TRBD1. V dropped 3 bases and J dropped 7; count of bases not matched to a gene: 3. CDR1 is SGHDN and CDR2 is FVKESK in the germline V gene. CDR3 size: 14 residues. CDR3 sequence (DNA): TGTGCCAGCAGCCAGGGGACAGCCAATTCACCCCTCCACTTT. Translating it yields CASSQGTANSPLHF.

As DNA, the CDR3 is TGTGCCATCACAGCATCGGGGGGCACAGATACGCAGTATTTT. It specifies CAITASGGTDTQYF. This chain connects TRBV10-3 to TRBJ2-3; TRBD2 is a possible D gene (6 bases). CDR3 length: 14 residues. The ends were cut back, 7 bases at V and 1 base at J, with 12 bases in the middle. The germline gives CDR1 ENHRY, CDR2 SYGVKD.

The chain has TRBV7-2 and TRBJ2-3; 11 bases fit TRBD1. The V and J ends lost 4 bases and 6 bases, in that order; junction bases with no gene match: 0. This CDR3 spans 13 amino acids. Germline V gives CDR1 SGHTA, CDR2 FQGNSA. The CDR3 nucleotides read TGTGCCAGCAGCTGGGACAGGGGGGATACGCAGTATTTT. Its protein product is CASSWDRGDTQYF. Using reference TRBV7-2 and TRBJ2-3 for the parts outside the CDR3, the full variable domain is GAGVSQSPSNKVTEKGKDVELRCDPISGHTALYWYRQSLGQGLEFLIYFQGNSAPDKSGLPSDRFSAERTGGSVSTLTIQRTQQEDSAVYLCASSWDRGDTQYFGPGTRLTVL.

This clone turned up a few times. The V call is TRBV18, the J call TRBJ2-7; 8 bases agree with TRBD2. Looked up from germline, CDR1 is KGHSH and CDR2 is LQKENI. There are 14 residues in the CDR3. The ends lost 3 bases at V and 6 bases at J; junction bases unmatched: 7. Here the CDR3 reads CASSPTRGGGEQYF. In DNA form, the CDR3 reads TGTGCCAGCTCACCGACCCGGGGGGGTGGCGAGCAGTACTTC.

The V and J genes are TRBV19 and TRBJ1-2, with 7 bases fitting TRBD1. Trimming removed 3 bases from V and 0 bases from J; junction bases left unmatched: 7. The CDR3 is made up of 16 amino acids. Per the germline V gene, CDR1 is LNHDA and CDR2 is SQIVND (reference sequence). The CDR3 nucleotides read TGTGCCAGTAGTATGGGCCAGGGGGAAACTAACTATGGCTACACCTTC. It yields the protein CASSMGQGETNYGYTF.

The chain is built from TRBV19 and TRBJ1-2; 7 nucleotides line up with TRBD1. This CDR3 comprises 13 residues. V lost 4 bases, J lost 3 bases, and 2 bases stayed unmatched. From germline, CDR1 is LNHDA and CDR2 SQIVND (reference sequence). The CDR3 bases are TGTGCCAGTAGTACCGGGACAGACTATGGCTACACCTTC. Protein sequence: CASSTGTDYGYTF.

This clone was counted at least ten times. The V and J genes are TRBV5-4 and TRBJ2-3, with D maybe TRBD2 (5 bases). Germline V lookup: CDR1 SGHNT, CDR2 YYREEE (reference sequence). The CDR3 is 13 amino acids. The V end was cut by 2 bases, the J end by 4 bases, with 8 bases between. CDR3: CASSFYGADTQYF. The CDR3 DNA is TGTGCCAGCAGCTTCTACGGGGCAGATACGCAGTATTTT.

The CDR3 DNA sequence: TGTGCCAGCAGCTCCCTCGACAACCGGGACAGGTTCAAATCGGGGTTGTTTTTT. The encoded protein is CASSSLDNRDRFKSGLFF. J is TRBJ1-4 and V is TRBV7-2; 8 bases agree with TRBD1. V was clipped by 4 bases and J by 15 bases; unmatched bases: 25. The CDR3 consists of 18 residues. Germline V gene data show CDR1 as SGHTA and CDR2 as FQGNSA.

This clone appeared a few times. V usage is TRBV9 and J usage is TRBJ2-5; 9 bases are a match to TRBD2. The CDR3 is 14 residues long. Germline V gene sequence: CDR1 SGDLS, CDR2 YYNGEE. Trimming at V came to 2 bases and at J to 5 bases, leaving 4 bases not matched to a gene. The CDR3 loop is CASSVRGGAETQYF. The CDR3 bases are TGTGCCAGCAGCGTGCGGGGGGGAGCGGAGACCCAGTACTTC. Based on the CDR3 plus reference TRBV9 and TRBJ2-5, the full variable domain is DSGVTQTPKHLITATGQRVTLRCSPRSGDLSVYWYQQSLDQGLQFLIQYYNGEERAKGNILERFSAQQFPDLHSELNLSSLELGDSALYFCASSVRGGAETQYFGPGTRLLVL.

This clone was recorded a few times. This sequence joins TRBV7-8 and TRBJ2-4; a weak D match, TRBD2 (5 bases). Trimming took 1 base from V and 3 from J, leaving 13 bases between them. The germline CDR1 and CDR2 sequences are SGHVS and FQNEAQ. The CDR3 contains 16 residues. CDR3 sequence (DNA): TGTGCCAGCAGCTTAGGGGCTAGCTGGGTCAAAAACATTCAGTACTTC. It translates to CASSLGASWVKNIQYF.

This clone was counted between two and nine times. Other DNA sequences of this sample code for an identical CDR3. The chain is built from TRBV20-1 and TRBJ2-1; D is possibly TRBD2 (5 bases). The V end was cut by 1 base, the J end by 10 bases, with 8 bases between. This CDR3 is built from 11 residues. The germline CDR1 and CDR2 sequences are DFQATT and SNEGSKA (reference sequence). The CDR3 DNA follows: TGCAGTGCTAGAGCCGGGGTAGAGCAGTTCTTC. Translated: CSARAGVEQFF.